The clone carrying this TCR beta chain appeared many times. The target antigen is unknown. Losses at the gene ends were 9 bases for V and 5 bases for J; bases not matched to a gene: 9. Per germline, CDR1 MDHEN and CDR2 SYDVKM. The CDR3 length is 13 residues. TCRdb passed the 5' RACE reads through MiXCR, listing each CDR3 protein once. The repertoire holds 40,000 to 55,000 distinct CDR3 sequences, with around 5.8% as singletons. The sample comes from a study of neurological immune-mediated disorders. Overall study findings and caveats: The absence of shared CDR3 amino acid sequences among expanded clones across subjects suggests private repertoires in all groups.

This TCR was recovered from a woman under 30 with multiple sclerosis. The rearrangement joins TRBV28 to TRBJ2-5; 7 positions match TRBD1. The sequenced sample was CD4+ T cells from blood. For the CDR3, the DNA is TGTGCCAGTCTGAGGGGGCCGGGGGAGACCCAGTACTTC. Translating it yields CASLRGPGETQYF.